The entry below gives a single TCR beta chain sequence along with its context. As yet, its antigen is unknown. The data derive from a study of beta chain features in type 1 diabetes. The study, taken as a whole, reports: High-TCR-expressing cells could be over-represented by cDNA sequencing. People with Type 1 diabetes carried modestly yet significantly shorter TCRB CDR3s in all four CD4+ subsets.

Expressed TCRB transcripts were sequenced after all isolated RNA was converted to cDNA. Measured with immunoSEQ multiplex PCR; TCRdb has only the in-frame clones, and not every one. Found here are about 740,000 clones, roughly 13% of them singletons; the top ten hold approximately 0.022%. By way of CD45RO/CCR7/CD25/CD127/CD95/CD27, the CD4+ regulatory, stem cell-like memory, central memory and naive cells were sorted. Losses at the gene ends were 3 bases for V and 7 bases for J; bases not matched to a gene: 7. The CDR3 is 14 residues long. Germline lookup yields CDR1 SGHTA and CDR2 FQGNSA. This sequence joins TRBV7-2 and TRBJ1-2, with 8 nucleotides matching TRBD1. Sequenced: naive CD4+ T cells from blood. The receptor comes from a man between 18 and 29 years old with type 1 diabetes. The CDR3 nucleotides are TGTGCCAGCAGCTTCTCTCGGACAGGGTCTGGCTACACCTTC. It codes for CASSFSRTGSGYTF.